This T cell receptor beta chain derives from a study of cytomegalovirus exposure and HLA in healthy donors. The PCR had 60 Vbeta and 13 Jbeta primers. The method was immunoSEQ multiplex PCR; TCRdb's version includes in-frame clones alone and lacks a portion of them. The table lists approximately 100,000 clones, around 73% of them singletons. Trimming took 4 bases from V and 1 from J, leaving 11 bases between them. The germline gives CDR1 SGDLS, CDR2 YYNGEE. The CDR3 sequence is 14 residues long. The sequenced sample consisted of PBMCs. The V call is TRBV9, the J call TRBJ1-1; tentatively, D is TRBD1 (6 bases). The receptor's source is a female donor in good health and CMV-seronegative. DNA for the CDR3: TGTGCCAGCAGCCTACGGACAGCGAACACTGAAGCTTTCTTT. It specifies CASSLRTANTEAFF.